This TCR beta chain was retrieved from a study of cytomegalovirus exposure and HLA in healthy donors. The length of the CDR3 is 16 residues. The germline CDR1 and CDR2 sequences are MGHRA and YSYEKL. The V gene lost 3 bases and the J gene lost 0 bases, with 11 bases spanning the gap. A multiplex PCR was run with 60 Vbeta primers and 13 Jbeta primers. The data were produced by immunoSEQ multiplex PCR, yet TCRdb's version contains in-frame clones alone and is incomplete. The table shows just over 150,000 clones, with about 75% occurring only once. This clonotype originated in a female donor in good health and CMV-seronegative. J is TRBJ2-2 and V is TRBV4-1; unclear D gene. The sample taken for sequencing was PBMCs. This CDR3 reads CASSHARRTNTGELFF. CDR3 bases: TGCGCCAGCAGCCATGCCAGGCGAACGAACACCGGGGAGCTGTTTTTT.